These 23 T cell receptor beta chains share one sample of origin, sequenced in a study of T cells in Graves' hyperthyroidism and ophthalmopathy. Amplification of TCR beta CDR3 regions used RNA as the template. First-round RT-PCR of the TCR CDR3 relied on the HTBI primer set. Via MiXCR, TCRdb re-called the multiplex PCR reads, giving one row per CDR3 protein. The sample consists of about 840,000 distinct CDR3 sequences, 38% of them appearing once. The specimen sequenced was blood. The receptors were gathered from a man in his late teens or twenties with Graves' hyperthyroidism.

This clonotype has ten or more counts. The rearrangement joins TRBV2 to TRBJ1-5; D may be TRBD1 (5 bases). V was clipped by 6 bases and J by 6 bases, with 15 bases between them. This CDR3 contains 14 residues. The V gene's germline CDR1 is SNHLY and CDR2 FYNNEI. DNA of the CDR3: TGTGCCAGCAGGGGAGTGGGGGTTAGTCAGCCCCAGCATTTT. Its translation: CASRGVGVSQPQHF.

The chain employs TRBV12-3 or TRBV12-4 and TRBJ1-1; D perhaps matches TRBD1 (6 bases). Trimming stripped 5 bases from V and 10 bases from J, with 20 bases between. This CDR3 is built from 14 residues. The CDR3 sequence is CASSLPTVRQVAFF. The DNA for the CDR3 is TGTGCCAGCAGTCTCCCGACAGTTCGACAGGTAGCTTTCTTT.

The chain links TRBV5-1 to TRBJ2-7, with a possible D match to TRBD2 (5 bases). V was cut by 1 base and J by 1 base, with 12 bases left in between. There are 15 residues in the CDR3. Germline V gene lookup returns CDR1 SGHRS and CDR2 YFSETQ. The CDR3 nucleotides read TGCGCCAGCAGCTTGCGGGGATATGTTTCCTACGAGCAGTACTTC. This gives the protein CASSLRGYVSYEQYF.

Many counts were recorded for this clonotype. CDR3 in amino acids: CAISEAGDGPEAFF. CDR3 nucleotides: TGTGCCATCAGTGAGGCAGGAGACGGCCCTGAAGCTTTCTTT. The V and J genes are TRBV10-3 and TRBJ1-1, with D unclear. The CDR3 is made up of 14 amino acids. Germline CDR1 and CDR2: ENHRY and SYGVKD. With 2 bases removed from V and 6 bases from J, the gap between germline ends came to 13 bases.

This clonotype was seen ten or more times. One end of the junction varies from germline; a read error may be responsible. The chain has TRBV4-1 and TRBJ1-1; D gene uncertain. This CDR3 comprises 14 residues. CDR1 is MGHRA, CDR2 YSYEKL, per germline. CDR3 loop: CASSQDLGDTEAFF. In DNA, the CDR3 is TGTGCCAGCAGCCAAGATCTCGGTGACACTGAAGCTTTCTTT.

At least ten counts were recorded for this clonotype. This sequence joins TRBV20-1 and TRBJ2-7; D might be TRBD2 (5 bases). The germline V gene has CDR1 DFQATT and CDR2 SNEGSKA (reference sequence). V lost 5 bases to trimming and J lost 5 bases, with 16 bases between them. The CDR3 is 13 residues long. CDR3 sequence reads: CSARGARDDEQYF. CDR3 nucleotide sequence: TGCAGTGCTCGAGGCGCCCGGGATGACGAGCAGTACTTC.

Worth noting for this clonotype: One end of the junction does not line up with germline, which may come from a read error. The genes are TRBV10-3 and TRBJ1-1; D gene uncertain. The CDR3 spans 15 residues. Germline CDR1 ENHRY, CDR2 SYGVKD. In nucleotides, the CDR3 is TGTGCCAGCAGTTTAGCGCTTGTCCTAAACATTGAAGCTTTCTTT. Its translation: CASSLALVLNIEAFF.

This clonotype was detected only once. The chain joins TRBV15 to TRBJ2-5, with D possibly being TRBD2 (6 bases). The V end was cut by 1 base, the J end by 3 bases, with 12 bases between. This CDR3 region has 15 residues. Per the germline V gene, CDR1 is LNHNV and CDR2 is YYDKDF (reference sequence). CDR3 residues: CATSRAGESEETQYF. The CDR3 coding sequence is TGTGCCACCAGCAGAGCGGGGGAAAGTGAAGAGACCCAGTACTTC.

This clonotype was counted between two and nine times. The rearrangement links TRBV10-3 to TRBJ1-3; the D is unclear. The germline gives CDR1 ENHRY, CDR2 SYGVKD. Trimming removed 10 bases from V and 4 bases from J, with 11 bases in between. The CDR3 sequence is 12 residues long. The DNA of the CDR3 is TGTGCCAGCGCCCAAGACGGAAACACCATATATTTT. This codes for CASAQDGNTIYF.

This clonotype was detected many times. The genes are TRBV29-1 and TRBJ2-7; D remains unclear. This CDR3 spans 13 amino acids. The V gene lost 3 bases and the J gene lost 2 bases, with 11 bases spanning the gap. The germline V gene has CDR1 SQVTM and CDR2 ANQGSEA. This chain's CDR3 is CSVETRTTYEQYF. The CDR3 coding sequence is TGCAGCGTTGAGACGAGGACCACCTACGAGCAGTACTTC.

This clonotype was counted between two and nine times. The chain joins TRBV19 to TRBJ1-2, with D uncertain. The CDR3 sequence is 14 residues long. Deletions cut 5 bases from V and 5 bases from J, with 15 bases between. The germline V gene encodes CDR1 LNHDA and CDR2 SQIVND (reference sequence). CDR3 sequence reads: CASSPGRWDYGYTF. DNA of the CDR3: TGTGCCAGTAGTCCCGGGAGGTGGGATTATGGCTACACCTTC.

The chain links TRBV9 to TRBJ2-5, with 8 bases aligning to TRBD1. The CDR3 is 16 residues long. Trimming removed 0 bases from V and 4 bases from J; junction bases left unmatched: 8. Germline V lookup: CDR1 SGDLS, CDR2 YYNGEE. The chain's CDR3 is CASSVGPQGAGETQYF. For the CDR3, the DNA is TGTGCCAGCAGCGTAGGGCCTCAGGGGGCAGGAGAGACCCAGTACTTC.

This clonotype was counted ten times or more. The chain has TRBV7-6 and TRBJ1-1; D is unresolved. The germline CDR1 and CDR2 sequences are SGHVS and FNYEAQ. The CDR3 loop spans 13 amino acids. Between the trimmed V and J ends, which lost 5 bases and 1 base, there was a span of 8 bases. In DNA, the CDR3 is TGTGCCAGCAGCCCGGTAGAGAACACTGAAGCTTTCTTT. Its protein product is CASSPVENTEAFF.

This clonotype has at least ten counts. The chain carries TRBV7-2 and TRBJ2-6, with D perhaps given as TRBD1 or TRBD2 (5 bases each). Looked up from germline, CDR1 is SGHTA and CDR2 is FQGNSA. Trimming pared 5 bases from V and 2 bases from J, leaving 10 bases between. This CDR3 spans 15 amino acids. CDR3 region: CASSPRGPGANVLTF. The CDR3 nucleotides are TGTGCCAGCAGCCCCCGGGGCCCTGGGGCCAACGTCCTGACTTTC.

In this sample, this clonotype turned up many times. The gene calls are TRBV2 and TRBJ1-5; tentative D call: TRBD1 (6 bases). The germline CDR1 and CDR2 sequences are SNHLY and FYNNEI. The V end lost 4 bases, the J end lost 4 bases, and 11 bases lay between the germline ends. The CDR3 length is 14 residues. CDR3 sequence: CASSVSQGNQPQHF. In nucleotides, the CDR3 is TGTGCCAGCAGTGTGAGTCAGGGGAATCAGCCCCAGCATTTT.

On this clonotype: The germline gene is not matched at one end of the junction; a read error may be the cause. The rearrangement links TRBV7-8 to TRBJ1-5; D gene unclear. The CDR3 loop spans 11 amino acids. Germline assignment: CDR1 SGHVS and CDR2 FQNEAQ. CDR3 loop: CASSSSGPRHF. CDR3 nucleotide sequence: TGTGCCAGCAGCTCCAGTGGGCCCCGGCATTTT.

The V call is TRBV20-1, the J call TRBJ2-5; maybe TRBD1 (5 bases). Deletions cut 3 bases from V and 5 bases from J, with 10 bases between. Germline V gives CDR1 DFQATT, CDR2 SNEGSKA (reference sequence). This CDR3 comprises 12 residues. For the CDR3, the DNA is TGCAGTGCTAGGGGGCTCTCCGAGACCCAGTACTTC. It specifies CSARGLSETQYF.

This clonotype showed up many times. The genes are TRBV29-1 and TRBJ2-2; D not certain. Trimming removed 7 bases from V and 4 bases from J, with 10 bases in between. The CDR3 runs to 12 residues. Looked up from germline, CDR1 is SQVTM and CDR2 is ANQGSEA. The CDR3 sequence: CSEKSSTGELFF. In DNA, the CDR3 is TGCAGCGAGAAGTCTAGCACCGGGGAGCTGTTTTTT.

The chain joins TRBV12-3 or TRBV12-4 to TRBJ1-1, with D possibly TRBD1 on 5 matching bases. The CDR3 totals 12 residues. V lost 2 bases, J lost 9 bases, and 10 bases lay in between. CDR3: CASSLTTGKAFF. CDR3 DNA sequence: TGTGCCAGCAGTTTAACAACAGGAAAAGCTTTCTTT.

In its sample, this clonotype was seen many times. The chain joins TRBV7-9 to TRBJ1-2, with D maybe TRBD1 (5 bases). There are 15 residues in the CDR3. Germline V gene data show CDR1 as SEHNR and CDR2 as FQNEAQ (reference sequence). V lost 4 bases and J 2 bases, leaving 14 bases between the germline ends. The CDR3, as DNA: TGTGCCAGCAGCTATTCCCAGGGCGCCAACTATGGCTACACCTTC. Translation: CASSYSQGANYGYTF.

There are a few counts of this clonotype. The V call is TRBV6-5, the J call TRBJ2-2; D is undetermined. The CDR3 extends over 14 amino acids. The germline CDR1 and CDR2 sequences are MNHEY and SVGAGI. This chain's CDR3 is CASGWQENTGELFF. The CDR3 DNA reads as TGTGCTTCTGGGTGGCAGGAGAACACCGGGGAGCTGTTTTTT.

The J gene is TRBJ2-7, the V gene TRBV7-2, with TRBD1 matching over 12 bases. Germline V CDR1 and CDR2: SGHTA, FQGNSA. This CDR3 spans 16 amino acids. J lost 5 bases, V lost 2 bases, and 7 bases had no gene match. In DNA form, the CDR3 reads TGTGCCAGCAGCTTACCGGGACAGGGGGCGCGCAACGAGCAGTACTTC. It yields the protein CASSLPGQGARNEQYF.

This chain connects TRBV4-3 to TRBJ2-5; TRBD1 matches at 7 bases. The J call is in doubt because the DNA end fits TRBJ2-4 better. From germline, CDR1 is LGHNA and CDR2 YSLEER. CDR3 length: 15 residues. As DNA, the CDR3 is TGCGCCAGCAGCCCAGAACAGGGGGCCAAAAACATTCAGTACTTC. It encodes CASSPEQGAKNIQYF.